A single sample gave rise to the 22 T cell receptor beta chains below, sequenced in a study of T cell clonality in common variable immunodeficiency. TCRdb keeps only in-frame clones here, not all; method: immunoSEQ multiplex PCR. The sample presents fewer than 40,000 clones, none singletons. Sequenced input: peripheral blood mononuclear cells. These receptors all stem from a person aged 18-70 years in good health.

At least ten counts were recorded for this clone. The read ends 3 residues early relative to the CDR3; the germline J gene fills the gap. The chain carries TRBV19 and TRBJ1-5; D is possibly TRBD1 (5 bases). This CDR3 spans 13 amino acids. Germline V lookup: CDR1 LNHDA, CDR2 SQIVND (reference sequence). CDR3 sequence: CASSTQVTAPQHF. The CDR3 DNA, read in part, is TGTGCCAGTAGTACACAGGTCACGGCACCC.

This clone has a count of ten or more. The CDR3 bases that were read are TGTGCCAGCAGCTTACGTAACGAG. Encoded protein: CASSLRNE. The CDR3 in its entirety is CASSLRNEQYF. V is TRBV7-2 and J is TRBJ2-7, with D hard to call. The read ends 3 residues early relative to the CDR3; the germline J gene fills the gap. The CDR3 is made up of 11 amino acids. The ends were cut back, 2 bases at V and 5 bases at J, with 4 bases in the middle. The germline V gene encodes CDR1 SGHTA and CDR2 FQGNSA.

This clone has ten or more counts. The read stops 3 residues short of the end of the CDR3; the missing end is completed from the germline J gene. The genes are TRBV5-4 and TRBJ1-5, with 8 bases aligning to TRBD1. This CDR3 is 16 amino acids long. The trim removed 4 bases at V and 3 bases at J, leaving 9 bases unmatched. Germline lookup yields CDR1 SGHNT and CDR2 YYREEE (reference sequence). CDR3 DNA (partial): TGTGCCAGCAGCATCGACAGGGGCGATAACAATCAGCCC. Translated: CASSIDRGDNNQP. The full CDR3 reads CASSIDRGDNNQPQHF.

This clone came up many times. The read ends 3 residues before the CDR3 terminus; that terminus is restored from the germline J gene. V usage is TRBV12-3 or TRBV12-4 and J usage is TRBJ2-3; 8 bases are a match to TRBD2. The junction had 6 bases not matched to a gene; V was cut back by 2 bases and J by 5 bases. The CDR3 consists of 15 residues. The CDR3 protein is CASSLSGGGRDTQYF. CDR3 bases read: TGTGCCAGCAGTTTATCCGGGGGGGGTAGAGATACG.

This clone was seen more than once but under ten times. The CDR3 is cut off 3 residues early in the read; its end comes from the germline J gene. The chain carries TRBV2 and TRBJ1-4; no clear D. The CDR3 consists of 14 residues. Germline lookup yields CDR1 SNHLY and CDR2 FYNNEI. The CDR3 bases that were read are TGTGCCAGCAAAGAGAGCTCCTATAATTCACCA. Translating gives CASKESSYNSP. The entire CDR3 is CASKESSYNSPLFF.

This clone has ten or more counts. Partial CDR3 DNA: TGTGCCAGCAGCGGGACAGGGGGCTTCGAGACC. Amino acids: CASSGTGGFET. The entire CDR3 protein reads CASSGTGGFETQYF. The chain joins TRBV5-6 to TRBJ2-5; 12 bases are a match to TRBD1. The read finishes 3 residues shy of the CDR3 end, and the germline J gene is used to complete it. Germline lookup yields CDR1 SGHDT and CDR2 YYEEEE. This CDR3 has 14 residues. The J segment lost 5 bases and the V segment lost 4 bases, leaving 3 bases of the junction unmatched.

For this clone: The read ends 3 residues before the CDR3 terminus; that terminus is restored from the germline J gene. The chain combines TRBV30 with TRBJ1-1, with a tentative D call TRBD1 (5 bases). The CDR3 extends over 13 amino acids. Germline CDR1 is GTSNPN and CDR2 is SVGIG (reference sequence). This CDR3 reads CAWTSGAQETAFF. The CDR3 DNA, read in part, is TGTGCCTGGACCAGCGGGGCCCAAGAGACA.

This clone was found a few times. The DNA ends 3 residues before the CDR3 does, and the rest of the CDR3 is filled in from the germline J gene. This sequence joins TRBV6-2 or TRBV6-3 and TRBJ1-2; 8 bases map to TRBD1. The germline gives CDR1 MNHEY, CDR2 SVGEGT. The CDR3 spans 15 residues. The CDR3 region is CASSYGAGGAYDYTF. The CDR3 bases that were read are TGTGCCAGCAGTTACGGGGCAGGGGGCGCCTACGAC.

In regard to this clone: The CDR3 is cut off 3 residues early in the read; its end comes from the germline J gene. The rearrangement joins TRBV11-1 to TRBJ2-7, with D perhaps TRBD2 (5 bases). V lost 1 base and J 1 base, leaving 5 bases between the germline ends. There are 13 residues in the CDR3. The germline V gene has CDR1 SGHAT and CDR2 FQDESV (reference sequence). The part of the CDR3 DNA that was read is TGTGCCAGCAGCTTAGGAGGGTCCTACGAG. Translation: CASSLGGSYE. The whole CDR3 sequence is CASSLGGSYEQYF.

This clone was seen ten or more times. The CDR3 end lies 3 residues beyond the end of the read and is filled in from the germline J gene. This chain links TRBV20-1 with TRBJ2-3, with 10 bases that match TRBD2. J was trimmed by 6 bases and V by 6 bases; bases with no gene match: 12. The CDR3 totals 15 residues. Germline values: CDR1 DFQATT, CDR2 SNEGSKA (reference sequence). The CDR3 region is CSAESVSGGSDTQYF. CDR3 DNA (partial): TGCAGTGCCGAGAGCGTTAGCGGGGGGAGTGATACG.

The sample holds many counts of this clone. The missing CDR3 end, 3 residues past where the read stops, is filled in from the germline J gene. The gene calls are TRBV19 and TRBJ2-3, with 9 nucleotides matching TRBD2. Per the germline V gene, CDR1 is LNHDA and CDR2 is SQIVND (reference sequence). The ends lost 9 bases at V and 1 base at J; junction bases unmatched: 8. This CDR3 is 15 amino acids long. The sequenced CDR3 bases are TGTGCCAGCAAGAATATAGCGGGGGGCACAGATACG. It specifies CASKNIAGGTDT. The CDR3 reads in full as CASKNIAGGTDTQYF.

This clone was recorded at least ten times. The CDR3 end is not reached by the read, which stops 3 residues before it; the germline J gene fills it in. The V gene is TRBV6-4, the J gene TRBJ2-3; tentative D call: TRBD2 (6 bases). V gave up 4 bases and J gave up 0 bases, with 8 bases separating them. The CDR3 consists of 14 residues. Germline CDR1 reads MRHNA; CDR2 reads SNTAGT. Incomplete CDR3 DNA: TGTGCCAGCAGTGCCGGGACTAGCACAGATACG. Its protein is CASSAGTSTDT. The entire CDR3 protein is CASSAGTSTDTQYF.

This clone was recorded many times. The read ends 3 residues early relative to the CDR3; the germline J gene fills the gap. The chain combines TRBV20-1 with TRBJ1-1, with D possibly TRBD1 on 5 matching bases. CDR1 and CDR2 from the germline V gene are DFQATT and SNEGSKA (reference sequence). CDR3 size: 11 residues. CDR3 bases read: TGCAGTGCTGGTGACAGTTTCGAA. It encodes CSAGDSFE. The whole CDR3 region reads CSAGDSFEAFF.

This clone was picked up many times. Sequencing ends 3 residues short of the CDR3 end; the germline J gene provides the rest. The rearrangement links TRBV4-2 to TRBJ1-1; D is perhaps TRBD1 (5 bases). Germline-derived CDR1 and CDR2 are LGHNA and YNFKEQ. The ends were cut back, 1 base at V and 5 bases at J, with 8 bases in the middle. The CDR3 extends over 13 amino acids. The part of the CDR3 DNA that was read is TGTGCCAGCAGCCAAGTAGGGGTTACTGAA. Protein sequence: CASSQVGVTE. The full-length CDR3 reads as CASSQVGVTEAFF.

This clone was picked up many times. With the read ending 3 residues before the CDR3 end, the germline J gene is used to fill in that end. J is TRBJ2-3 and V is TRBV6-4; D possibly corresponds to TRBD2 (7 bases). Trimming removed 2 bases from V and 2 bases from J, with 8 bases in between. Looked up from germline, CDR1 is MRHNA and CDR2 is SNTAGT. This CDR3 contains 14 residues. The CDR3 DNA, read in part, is TGTGCCAGCAGTGACGGGGGGGCCACAGATACG. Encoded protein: CASSDGGATDT. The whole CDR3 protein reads CASSDGGATDTQYF.

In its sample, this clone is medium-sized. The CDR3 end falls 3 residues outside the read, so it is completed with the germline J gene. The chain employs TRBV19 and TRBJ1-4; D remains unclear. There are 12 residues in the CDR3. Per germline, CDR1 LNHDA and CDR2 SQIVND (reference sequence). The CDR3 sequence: CASSPPGWKLFF. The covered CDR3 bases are TGTGCCAGTAGTCCTCCGGGGTGGAAA.

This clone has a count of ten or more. CDR3 residues: CASSPPDRWDTQYF. CDR3 DNA (partial): TGTGCCAGCAGCCCTCCCGACAGGTGGGATACG. The rearrangement joins TRBV14 to TRBJ2-3; D possibly corresponds to TRBD1 (6 bases). The CDR3 end is not reached by the read, which stops 3 residues before it; the germline J gene fills it in. The V gene's germline CDR1 is SGHDN and CDR2 FVKESK. This CDR3 is 14 amino acids long. Between the trimmed V and J ends, which lost 4 bases and 6 bases, there was a span of 14 bases.

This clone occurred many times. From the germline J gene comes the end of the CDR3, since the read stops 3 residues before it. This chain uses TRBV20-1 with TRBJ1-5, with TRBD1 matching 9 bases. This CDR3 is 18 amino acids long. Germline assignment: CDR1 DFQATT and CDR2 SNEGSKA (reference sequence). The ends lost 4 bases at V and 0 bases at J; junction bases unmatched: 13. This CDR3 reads CSATTGTGRIYSNQPQHF. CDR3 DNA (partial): TGCAGTGCTACTACCGGGACAGGGAGAATATATAGCAATCAGCCC.

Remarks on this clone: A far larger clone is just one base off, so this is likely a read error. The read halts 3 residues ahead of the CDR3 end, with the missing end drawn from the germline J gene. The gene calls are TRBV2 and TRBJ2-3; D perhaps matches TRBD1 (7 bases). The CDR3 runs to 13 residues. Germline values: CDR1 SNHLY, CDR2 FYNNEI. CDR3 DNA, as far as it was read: TGTGCCAGCAGTTCAGACAGGGAGGAGACG. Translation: CASSSDREET. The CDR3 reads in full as CASSSDREETQYF. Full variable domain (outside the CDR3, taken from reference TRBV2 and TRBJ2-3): EPEVTQTPSHQVTQMGQEVILRCVPISNHLYFYWYRQILGQKVEFLVSFYNNEISEKSEIFDDQFSVERPDGSNFTLKIRSTKLEDSAMYFCASSSDREETQYFGPGTRLTVL.

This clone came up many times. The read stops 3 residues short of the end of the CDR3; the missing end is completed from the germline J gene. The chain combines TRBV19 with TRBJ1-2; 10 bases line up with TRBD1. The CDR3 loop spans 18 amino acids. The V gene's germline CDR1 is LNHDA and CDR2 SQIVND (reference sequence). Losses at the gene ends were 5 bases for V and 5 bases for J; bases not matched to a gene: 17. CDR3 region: CASSLKSMSTGGWYGYTF. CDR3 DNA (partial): TGTGCCAGTAGTTTGAAAAGCATGTCGACAGGGGGCTGGTATGGC. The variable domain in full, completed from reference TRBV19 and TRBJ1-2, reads DGGITQSPKYLFRKEGQNVTLSCEQNLNHDAMYWYRQDPGQGLRLIYYSQIVNDFQKGDIAEGYSVSREKKESFPLTVTSAQKNPTAFYLCASSLKSMSTGGWYGYTFGSGTRLTVV.

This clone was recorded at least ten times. Incomplete CDR3 DNA: TGTGCCAGCAGCTCCTACCAGGGTACG. This sequence encodes CASSSYQGT. The full CDR3 reads CASSSYQGTQYF. The V and J genes are TRBV7-2 and TRBJ2-3; weak D call: TRBD1 (5 bases). The read falls 3 residues short of the CDR3 end, and the missing part is taken from the germline J gene. V gave up 4 bases and J gave up 8 bases, with 10 bases separating them. CDR1 and CDR2 from the germline V gene are SGHTA and FQGNSA. This CDR3 spans 12 amino acids.

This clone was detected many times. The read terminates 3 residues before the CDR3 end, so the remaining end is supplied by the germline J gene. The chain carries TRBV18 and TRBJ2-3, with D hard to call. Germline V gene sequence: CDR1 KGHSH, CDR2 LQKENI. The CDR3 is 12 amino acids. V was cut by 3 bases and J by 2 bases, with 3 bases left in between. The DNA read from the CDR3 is TGTGCCAGCTCACCCAACACAGATACG. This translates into CASSPNTDT. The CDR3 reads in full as CASSPNTDTQYF. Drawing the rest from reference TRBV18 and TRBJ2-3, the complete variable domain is NAGVMQNPRHLVRRRGQEARLRCSPMKGHSHVYWYRQLPEEGLKFMVYLQKENIIDESGMPKERFSAEFPKEGPSILRIQQVVRGDSAAYFCASSPNTDTQYFGPGTRLTVL.